The text below deals with one T cell receptor (beta chain). Its antigen is undetermined. The sample is drawn from a study of cytomegalovirus exposure and HLA in healthy donors. Study findings and constraints: As was reported, the HLA-A and HLA-B alleles of most subjects were accurately predicted from TCR beta sequences. Earlier analysis found most TCR beta V segments productive about 87% or about 30% of the time. Altogether, 150 to 200 TCR beta chains were recorded as cytomegalovirus-associated.

With V trimmed by 1 base and J by 4 bases, 5 bases remained unmatched. The CDR3 covers 15 residues. CDR1 is SEHNR and CDR2 is FQNEAQ in the germline V gene (reference sequence). The PCR employed 60 Vbeta primers together with 13 Jbeta primers. The protocol was immunoSEQ multiplex PCR, while the TCRdb copy is restricted to in-frame clones and leaves out a portion. The table records roughly 130,000 clones, around 85% of them present only once. Sequencing used PBMCs. This chain uses TRBV7-9 with TRBJ2-5, with 8 bases that match TRBD1. This receptor was taken from a man aged 30 to 39 in good health and CMV-seronegative. CDR3 in DNA: TGTGCCAGCAGCTTAGTCCCCGGACAGGGAGAGACCCAGTACTTC. Protein sequence: CASSLVPGQGETQYF.